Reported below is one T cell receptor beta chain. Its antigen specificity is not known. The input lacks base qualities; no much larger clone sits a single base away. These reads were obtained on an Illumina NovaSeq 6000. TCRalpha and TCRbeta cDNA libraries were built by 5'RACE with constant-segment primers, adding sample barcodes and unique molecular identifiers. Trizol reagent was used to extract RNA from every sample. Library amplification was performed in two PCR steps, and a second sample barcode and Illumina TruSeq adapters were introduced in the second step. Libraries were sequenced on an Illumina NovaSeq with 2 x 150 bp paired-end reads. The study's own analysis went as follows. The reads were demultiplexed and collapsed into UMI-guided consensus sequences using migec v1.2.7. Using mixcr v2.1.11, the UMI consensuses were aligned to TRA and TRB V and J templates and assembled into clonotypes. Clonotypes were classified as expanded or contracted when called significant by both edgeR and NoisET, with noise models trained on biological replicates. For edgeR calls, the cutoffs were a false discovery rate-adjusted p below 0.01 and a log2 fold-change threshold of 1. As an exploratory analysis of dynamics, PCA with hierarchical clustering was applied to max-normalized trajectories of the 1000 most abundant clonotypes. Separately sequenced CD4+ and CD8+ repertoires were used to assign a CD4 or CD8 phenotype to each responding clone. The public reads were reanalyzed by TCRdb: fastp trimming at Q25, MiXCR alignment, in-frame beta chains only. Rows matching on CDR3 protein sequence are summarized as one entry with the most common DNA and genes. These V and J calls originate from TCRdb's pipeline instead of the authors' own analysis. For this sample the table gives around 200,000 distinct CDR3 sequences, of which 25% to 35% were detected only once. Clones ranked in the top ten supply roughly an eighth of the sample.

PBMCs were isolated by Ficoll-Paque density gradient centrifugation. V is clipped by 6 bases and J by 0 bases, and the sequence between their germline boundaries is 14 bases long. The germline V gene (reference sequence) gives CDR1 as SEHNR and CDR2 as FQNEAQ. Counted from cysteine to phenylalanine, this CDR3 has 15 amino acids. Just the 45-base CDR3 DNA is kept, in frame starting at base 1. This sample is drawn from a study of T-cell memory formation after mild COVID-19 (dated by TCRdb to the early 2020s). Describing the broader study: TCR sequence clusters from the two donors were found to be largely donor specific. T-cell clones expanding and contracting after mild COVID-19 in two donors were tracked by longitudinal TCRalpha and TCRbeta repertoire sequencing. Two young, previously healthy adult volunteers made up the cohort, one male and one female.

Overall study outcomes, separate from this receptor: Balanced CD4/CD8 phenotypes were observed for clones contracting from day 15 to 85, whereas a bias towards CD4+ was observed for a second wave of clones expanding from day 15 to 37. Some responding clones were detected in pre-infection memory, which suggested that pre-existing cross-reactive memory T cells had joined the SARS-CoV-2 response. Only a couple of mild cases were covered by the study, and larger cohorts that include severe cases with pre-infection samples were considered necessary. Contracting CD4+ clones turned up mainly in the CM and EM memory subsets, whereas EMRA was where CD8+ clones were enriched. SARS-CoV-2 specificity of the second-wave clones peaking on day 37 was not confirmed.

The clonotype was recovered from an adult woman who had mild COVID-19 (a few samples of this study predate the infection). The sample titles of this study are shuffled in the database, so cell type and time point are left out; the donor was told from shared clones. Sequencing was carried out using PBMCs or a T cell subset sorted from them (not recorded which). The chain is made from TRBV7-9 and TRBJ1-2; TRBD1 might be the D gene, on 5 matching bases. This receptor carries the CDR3 CASSGGTVANYGYTF. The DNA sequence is TGTGCCAGCAGTGGAGGGACGGTAGCTAACTATGGCTACACCTTC.